This TCR beta chain was observed in a study of human T cells and chemical hapten exposure. The CDR3 length is 11 residues. Trimming stripped 2 bases from V and 4 bases from J, with 2 bases between. CDR1 and CDR2 from the germline V gene are MNHEY and SVGEGT. The sample holds a few counts of this clonotype. TCRdb reprocessed the RACE reads with MiXCR, giving one entry per CDR3 protein. The sample gives about 110,000 distinct CDR3 sequences, about 34% of which show up once; around 2.5% is in the top ten. The time point here: patch test 3, about 24 weeks after DPC sensitization. Treatment reported: therapeutic diphenylcyclopropenone sensitization with weekly scalp DPC.

The rearrangement links TRBV6-2 or TRBV6-3 to TRBJ2-5; D is uncertain. Sequenced material: whole blood, taken in connection with sensitization to the hapten diphenylcyclopropenone (DPC). This sequence originates from a man in his forties with alopecia areata. Some clones in this sample may be carry-over from other donors' samples. CDR3 protein: CASSYPETQYF. Here the CDR3 DNA reads TGTGCCAGCAGTTACCCAGAGACCCAGTACTTC.